Listed below are T cell receptor beta chains from one sample, sequenced in a study of blood T cells in healthy people across ages. Each CDR3 protein is one row after TCRdb ran MiXCR on the 5' RACE reads. This table has about 1.4 million distinct CDR3 sequences, around 59% appearing once. Sequencing used blood. The receptors derive from a man between 18 and 29 years old in good health. Each CDR3 is given with its conserved first and last residue. The D gene is left open where the match is weak. Clone size is stated in some rows and not others, as once, few, many or a class when expanded.

>TRBD1|.|TRBV4-1|TRBJ1-1
CASSQAGQGYTEAFF
TGCGCCAGCAGCCAAGCAGGACAGGGTTACACTGAAGCTTTCTTT
>.|.|TRBV20-1|TRBJ1-2
CSPSRGRDYSYTF
TGCAGTCCCTCTAGGGGGAGGGACTATAGCTACACCTTC
>.|.|TRBV5-1|TRBJ2-7
CASSFHTVRQSSLSYEQYF
TGCGCCAGCAGCTTCCACACGGTGCGTCAGTCTTCCCTGTCCTACGAGCAGTACTTC
>TRBD1|.|TRBV7-6|TRBJ2-6
CASSLAQGERGYSGANVLTF
TGTGCCAGCAGCTTAGCGCAGGGGGAAAGAGGGTACTCTGGGGCCAACGTCCTGACTTTC
>TRBD2|few|TRBV7-6|TRBJ2-7
CASSLLAGPPVYEQYF
TGTGCCAGCAGCTTACTAGCGGGTCCACCTGTCTACGAGCAGTACTTC
>.|.|TRBV5-1|TRBJ2-7
CASSLAAEHSYEQYF
TGCGCCAGCAGCTTGGCCGCGGAGCACTCCTACGAGCAGTACTTC
>.|few|TRBV20-1|TRBJ2-1
CSARGEQGFLNEQFF
TGCAGTGCTAGAGGGGAGCAGGGTTTCCTCAATGAGCAGTTCTTC
>TRBD2|.|TRBV20-1|TRBJ2-5
CSAGGLAGGSETQYF
TGCAGTGCGGGGGGACTAGCGGGAGGTTCTGAGACCCAGTACTTC
>TRBD1|few|TRBV29-1|TRBJ1-2
CSVEDRTGKDGYTF
TGCAGCGTTGAAGACCGGACAGGGAAGGATGGCTACACCTTC
>.|.|TRBV10-3|TRBJ2-4
CAIRGQRTNIQYF
TGTGCCATCCGGGGCCAAAGGACGAACATTCAGTACTTC
>.|.|TRBV27|TRBJ2-7
CASSLTGLLTYEQYF
TGTGCCAGCAGTTTAACAGGGCTACTCACCTACGAGCAGTACTTC
>.|few|TRBV7-2|TRBJ2-3
CASSFHRDKGLTDTQYF
TGTGCCAGCAGCTTCCACCGGGACAAGGGGCTTACAGATACGCAGTATTTT
>.|.|TRBV6-2/TRBV6-3|TRBJ1-6
CASSYSTSSSYNSPLHF
TGTGCCAGCAGTTACTCGACGTCGAGCTCCTATAATTCACCCCTCCACTTT
>.|few|TRBV7-2|TRBJ1-6
CASSYRTGNNSPLHF
TGTGCCAGCAGCTATCGAACAGGGAATAATTCACCCCTCCACTTT
>TRBD1|.|TRBV12-3/TRBV12-4|TRBJ2-1
CASSLSRTGYNEQFF
TGTGCCAGCAGTTTATCCCGGACAGGTTACAATGAGCAGTTCTTC
>TRBD2|few|TRBV29-1|TRBJ2-5
CSVAREGEQYF
TGCAGCGTCGCCCGGGAGGGGGAGCAGTACTTC
>.|.|TRBV10-3|TRBJ2-5
CAISESTGDQETQYF
TGTGCCATCAGTGAGTCGACGGGGGATCAAGAGACCCAGTACTTC
>TRBD2|.|TRBV4-2|TRBJ2-7
CASSHPIAGEGYEQYF
TGTGCCAGCAGCCATCCCATAGCGGGAGAGGGGTACGAGCAGTACTTC
>.|.|TRBV29-1|TRBJ2-5
CSVDFQPNEQYF
TGCAGCGTTGATTTCCAGCCCAATGAGCAGTACTTC
>.|.|TRBV9|TRBJ2-7
CASSKEGEQYF
TGTGCCAGCAGCAAGGAGGGCGAGCAGTACTTC
>.|few|TRBV12-3/TRBV12-4|TRBJ2-7
CASSFSILLREQYF
TGTGCCAGCAGTTTCTCCATTCTCCTCAGGGAGCAGTACTTC
>.|.|TRBV3-1|TRBJ1-5
CASSQDMGLGENQPQHF
TGTGCCAGCAGTCAAGATATGGGGCTCGGAGAGAATCAGCCCCAGCATTTT
>.|.|TRBV7-9|TRBJ2-1
CASSSQRRVGGEQFF
TGTGCCAGCAGCTCCCAGCGGAGGGTCGGGGGTGAGCAGTTCTTC
>.|.|TRBV12-3/TRBV12-4|TRBJ1-1
CASTTTDLNTEAFF
TGTGCCAGCACCACGACAGACCTGAACACTGAAGCTTTCTTT
>TRBD1|.|TRBV27|TRBJ2-2
CASSPIPGQGNTGELFF
TGTGCCAGCAGTCCAATCCCCGGACAGGGGAACACCGGGGAGCTGTTTTTT
>.|few|TRBV18|TRBJ2-7
CASQGGVLNEQYF
TGTGCCAGCCAAGGAGGGGTTTTAAACGAGCAGTACTTC
>TRBD2|few|TRBV20-1|TRBJ2-1
CSAIGTSVYEQFF
TGCAGTGCTATCGGGACTAGTGTATATGAGCAGTTCTTC
>.|.|TRBV4-2|TRBJ2-1
CASSRPGPLAYNEQFF
TGTGCCAGCAGCCGACCGGGACCCCTGGCCTACAATGAGCAGTTCTTC
>TRBD2|.|TRBV5-5|TRBJ2-3
CASSLIVTSGVTSTDTQYF
TGTGCCAGCAGCTTGATCGTGACTAGCGGAGTGACTAGCACAGATACGCAGTATTTT
>.|.|TRBV9|TRBJ1-4
CASSEGVNEKLFF
TGTGCCAGCAGCGAGGGAGTTAATGAAAAACTGTTTTTT
>.|once|TRBV6-1|TRBJ1-6
CASSEWGIGGNSPLHF
TGTGCCAGCAGTGAATGGGGCATAGGGGGTAATTCACCCCTCCACTTT
>.|.|TRBV29-1|TRBJ2-3
CSAADPDTQYF
TGCAGCGCGGCAGACCCAGATACGCAGTATTTT
>TRBD1|.|TRBV6-2/TRBV6-3|TRBJ1-5
CASSNPTRTGNSNQPQHF
TGTGCCAGCAGCAACCCCACCCGGACAGGGAATAGCAATCAGCCCCAGCATTTT
>.|few|TRBV4-2|TRBJ2-6
CASSGADGANVLTF
TGTGCCAGCAGCGGTGCCGATGGGGCCAACGTCCTGACTTTC
>TRBD1|.|TRBV29-1|TRBJ1-2
CGVNTGTAGGGYGYTF
TGCGGCGTTAACACCGGGACAGCCGGTGGCGGCTATGGCTACACCTTC
>TRBD2|.|TRBV20-1|TRBJ2-2
CSASTGGRNTGELFF
TGCAGTGCTAGTACCGGGGGGAGGAACACCGGGGAGCTGTTTTTT
>TRBD1|few|TRBV20-1|TRBJ1-2
CSSSGNQGALYGYTF
TGCAGTAGTAGTGGGAATCAGGGGGCCCTATATGGCTACACCTTC
>TRBD1|.|TRBV14|TRBJ1-6
CASSQWRDSYNSPLHF
TGTGCCAGCAGCCAATGGCGGGACAGCTATAATTCACCCCTCCACTTT
>TRBD1|.|TRBV11-2|TRBJ2-5
CASSLATQGTGETQYF
TGTGCCAGCAGCTTAGCCACCCAGGGGACAGGGGAGACCCAGTACTTC
>.|.|TRBV4-3|TRBJ2-1
CASSQDAVGSSYNEQFF
TGCGCCAGCAGCCAAGATGCAGTAGGAAGCTCCTACAATGAGCAGTTCTTC
>TRBD1|.|TRBV7-9|TRBJ1-2
CASSPTTGRDYGYTF
TGTGCCAGCAGCCCCACGACAGGGAGGGACTATGGCTACACCTTC
>.|.|TRBV6-5|TRBJ1-1
CASKTGAGNTEAFF
TGTGCCAGCAAGACAGGCGCAGGGAACACTGAAGCTTTCTTT
>.|.|TRBV7-9|TRBJ2-4
CASSLVALRDNGAKNIQYF
TGTGCCAGCAGCTTAGTGGCGTTACGTGACAACGGAGCCAAAAACATTCAGTACTTC